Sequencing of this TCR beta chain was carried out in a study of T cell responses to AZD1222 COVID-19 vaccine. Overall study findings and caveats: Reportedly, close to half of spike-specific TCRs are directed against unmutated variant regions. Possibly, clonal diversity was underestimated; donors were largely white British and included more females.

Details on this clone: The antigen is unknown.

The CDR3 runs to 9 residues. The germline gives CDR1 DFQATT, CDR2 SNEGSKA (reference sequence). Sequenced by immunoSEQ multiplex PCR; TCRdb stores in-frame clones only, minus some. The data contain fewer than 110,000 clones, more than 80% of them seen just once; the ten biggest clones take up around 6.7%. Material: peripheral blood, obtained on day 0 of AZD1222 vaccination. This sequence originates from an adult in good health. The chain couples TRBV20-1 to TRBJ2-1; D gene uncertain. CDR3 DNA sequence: TGCAGAGAGCAGAGTGGTGAGTTCTTC. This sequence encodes CREQSGEFF.